This entry is about one T cell receptor (beta chain). Its antigen remains unidentified. The CDR3 consists of 14 residues. The germline CDR1 and CDR2 sequences are LNHNV and YYDKDF (reference sequence). The ends lost 6 bases at V and 10 bases at J; junction bases unmatched: 7. This sample was included in a study of cytomegalovirus exposure and HLA in healthy donors. Study outcomes and limitations: Prediction of most subjects' HLA-A and HLA-B alleles by TCR beta sequences was reportedly accurate. Sequencing likely produced, as an artifact, a cluster of highly shared sequence variants. It was in a later analysis that TCR association rates were seen to vary by HLA locus, highest for DRB1 and lowest for HLA-C. In a later analysis, the majority of CMV-associated beta chains seemingly showed HLA restriction.

It was with 60 Vbeta and 13 Jbeta primers that the PCR ran. The table came from immunoSEQ multiplex PCR; TCRdb's copy has only in-frame clones and leaves some out. In the table there are some 120,000 clones, about 70% of which are singletons. Sequenced sample: PBMCs. The chain employs TRBV15 and TRBJ2-1; 12 nucleotides align to TRBD1. The receptor comes from a woman in her twenties or thirties in good health and CMV-seronegative. The CDR3 nucleotides are TGTGCCACCAGGCGGGACAGGGGGCTGAGGGAGCAGTTCTTC. This codes for CATRRDRGLREQFF.